Listed below are T cell receptor beta chains from one sample, sequenced in a study of shared clonotypes between healthy human individuals. TCRdb's copy holds only in-frame clones and misses some; the assay was immunoSEQ multiplex PCR. The sample records roughly 2.2 million clones, about 92% being singletons. The sample comprised naive CD4+ T cells from PBMCs. The receptors were gathered from a man between 18 and 29 years old in good health. Some clones in this sample may be carry-over from other donors' samples. CDR3s include the opening cysteine and the closing phenylalanine or tryptophan.

>TRBJ2-5|TRBV7-9
CASSLDNQETQYF
>TRBJ2-3|TRBV6-1
CASSEKRRGYTQYF
>TRBJ1-2|TRBV28
CASRTSGARYGYTF
>TRBJ2-5|TRBV29-1
CSVGWAARETQYF
>TRBJ2-5|TRBV7-7
CASSSPAISGETQYF
>TRBJ2-3|TRBV7-3
CASSLGRTTDTQYF
>TRBJ2-1|TRBV25-1
CASPKVGGAYNEQFF
>TRBJ1-4|TRBV18
CASSPRLLDSLEKLFF
>TRBJ2-4|TRBV6-6
CASSFGGREIRSIQYF
>TRBJ2-1|TRBV27
CASKPPGQGAGNEQFF
>TRBJ2-3|TRBV9
CASSVASRRGSTDTQYF
>TRBJ2-3|TRBV11-2
CASSLDLAGATDTQYF
>TRBJ2-3|TRBV5-4
CASSSLPGAIEDTQYF
>TRBJ1-1|TRBV19
CASSIRVLGPTEAFF
>TRBJ2-7|TRBV11-3
CASSSAGSPYEQYF
>TRBJ2-2|TRBV6-4
CASSEGLAGFNGELFF
>TRBJ2-2|TRBV9
CASSVRSGVNTGELFF
>TRBJ1-1|TRBV5-4
CASSAKQGKNTEAFF
>TRBJ2-5|TRBV18
CASSPRGQEAQYF
>TRBJ2-6|TRBV2
CASSEALQGKFSGANVLTF
>TRBJ2-7|TRBV6-5
CASRRSVETEQYF
>TRBJ2-7|TRBV10-3
CAISDSPPYEQYF
>TRBJ2-6|TRBV2
CASSGVAGANVLTF
>TRBJ2-7|TRBV27
CASSPTTLAVGGYEQYF
>TRBJ1-1|TRBV7-8
CASSLVGALDLANTEAFF
>TRBJ1-2|TRBV30
CAWSLGNYGYTF
>TRBJ2-7|TRBV27
CASSPFRGYEQYF
>TRBJ1-6|TRBV7-3
CASSERGGSYNSPLHF
>TRBJ2-7|TRBV5-1
CASSLASGPYEQYF
>TRBJ2-1|TRBV28
CASTVGQGVGNEQFF
>TRBJ1-4|TRBV28
CASSGTGANEKLFF
>TRBJ1-1|TRBV11-2
CASSLQANTEAFF
>TRBJ2-7|TRBV29-1
CSVPWGREQYF
>TRBJ1-1|TRBV2
CASISQRVNTEAFF
>TRBJ2-3|TRBV6-4
CASSDFFQRGNTDTQYF
>TRBJ2-5|TRBV11-2
CASSLGGGHSETQYF
>TRBJ1-5|TRBV28
CASRNRNNQPQHF
>TRBJ2-7|TRBV18
CASSPPGGDQYF
>TRBJ1-1|TRBV6-1
CASTGQQNTEAFF
>TRBJ1-1|TRBV28
CASSLRGGLLAEAFF
>TRBJ2-7|TRBV9
CASSVHSSEGYEQYF
>TRBJ2-4|TRBV5-1
CASSLLLGTGRENIQYF
>TRBJ2-7|TRBV28
CASSLASGPLEQYF
>TRBJ2-3|TRBV5-1
CASSLAGTATDTQYF
>TRBJ2-5|TRBV5-4
CASSLRSGSQETQYF
>TRBJ2-1|TRBV5-1
CASSLGQGVTYNEQFF
>TRBJ2-3|TRBV28
CASSLAGGHYTQYF
>TRBJ2-5|TRBV21-1
CASPRAVQETQYF
>TRBJ2-5|TRBV7-6
CASSLAEGPASETQYF